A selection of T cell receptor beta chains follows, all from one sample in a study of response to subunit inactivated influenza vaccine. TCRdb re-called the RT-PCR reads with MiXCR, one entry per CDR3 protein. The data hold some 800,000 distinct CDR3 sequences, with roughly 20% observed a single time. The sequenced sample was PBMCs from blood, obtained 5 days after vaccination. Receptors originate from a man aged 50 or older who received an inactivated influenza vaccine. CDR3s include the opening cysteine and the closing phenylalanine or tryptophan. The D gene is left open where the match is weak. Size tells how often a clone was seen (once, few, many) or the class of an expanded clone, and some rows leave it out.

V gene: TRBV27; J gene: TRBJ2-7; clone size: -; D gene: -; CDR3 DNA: TGTGCCAGCAGGACGAGACAGGGGGCGCGAGGGCGGGAGGGCCTGTCCTACGAGCAGTACTTC; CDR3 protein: CASRTRQGARGREGLSYEQYF
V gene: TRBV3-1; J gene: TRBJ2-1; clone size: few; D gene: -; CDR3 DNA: TGTGCCAGCAGCCGGGGAGGCGGCGCAAAGTTCTTC; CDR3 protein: CASSRGGGAKFF
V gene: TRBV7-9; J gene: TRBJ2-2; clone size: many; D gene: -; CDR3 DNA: TGCGCCAGCAGCTTGGGGGGCACCGGGGAGCTGTTTTTT; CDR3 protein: CASSLGGTGELFF
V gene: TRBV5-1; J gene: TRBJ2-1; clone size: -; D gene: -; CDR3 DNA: TGCGCCAGCAGCTTGTCCCTAGGATACTACAATGAGCAGTTCTTC; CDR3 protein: CASSLSLGYYNEQFF
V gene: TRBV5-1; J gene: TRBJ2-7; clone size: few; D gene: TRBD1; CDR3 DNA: TGCGCCAGCAGAAGACCGGGACAGGGAATTTACGAGCAGTACTTC; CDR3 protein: CASRRPGQGIYEQYF
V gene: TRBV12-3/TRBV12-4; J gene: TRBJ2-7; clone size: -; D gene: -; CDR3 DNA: TGTGCCAGCACCTTTGGACACCTTGGTGGCGAGCAGTACTTC; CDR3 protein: CASTFGHLGGEQYF
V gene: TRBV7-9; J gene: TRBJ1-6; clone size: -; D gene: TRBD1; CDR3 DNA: TGTGCCAGCAGCATCCCCTGGGGAGGGACAGGCCCTTCACCCCTCCACTTT; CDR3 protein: CASSIPWGGTGPSPLHF
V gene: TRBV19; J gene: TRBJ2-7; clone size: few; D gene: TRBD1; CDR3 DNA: TGTGCCAGTAGTGCCGGGACAGGGGGGTCCTACGAGCAGTACTTC; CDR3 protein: CASSAGTGGSYEQYF
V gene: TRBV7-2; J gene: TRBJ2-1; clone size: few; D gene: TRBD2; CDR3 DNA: TGTGCCAGCAGCTTAGCCGGGACTAGCGGGGCCTACAATGAGCAGTTCTTC; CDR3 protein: CASSLAGTSGAYNEQFF
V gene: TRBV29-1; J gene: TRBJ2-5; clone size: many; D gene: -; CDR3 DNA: TGCAGCGTTGTGCCGGTCTACCAAGAGACCCAGTACTTC; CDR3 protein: CSVVPVYQETQYF
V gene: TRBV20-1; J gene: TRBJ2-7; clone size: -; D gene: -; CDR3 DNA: TGCAGTGCTAGAGATCGGGGGCTCGTGGTTCGGCAGTACTTC; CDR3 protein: CSARDRGLVVRQYF
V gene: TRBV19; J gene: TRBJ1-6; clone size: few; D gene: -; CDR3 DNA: TGTGCCAGTAGTATCGACCGGGAGTCGGGTAATTCACCCCTCCACTTT; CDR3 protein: CASSIDRESGNSPLHF
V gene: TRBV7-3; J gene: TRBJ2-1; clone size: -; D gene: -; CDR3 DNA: TGTGCCAGCAGCTTATCTTGGGATACCTATGTCTTC; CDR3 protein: CASSLSWDTYVF
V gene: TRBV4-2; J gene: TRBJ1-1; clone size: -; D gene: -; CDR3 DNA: TGTGCCAGCAGCCAAGTGGCGGCCAGGGGCACTGAAGCTTTCTTT; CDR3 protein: CASSQVAARGTEAFF
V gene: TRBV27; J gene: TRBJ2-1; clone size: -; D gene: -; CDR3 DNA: TGTGCCAGCAGTTTATTAGGCGTGGCGGAGCAGTTCTTC; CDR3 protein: CASSLLGVAEQFF
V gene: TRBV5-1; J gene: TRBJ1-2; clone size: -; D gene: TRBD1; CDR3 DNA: TGCGCCAGCAGCTTGGGACAGGGGGCGCGGAACTATGGCTACACCTTC; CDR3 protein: CASSLGQGARNYGYTF
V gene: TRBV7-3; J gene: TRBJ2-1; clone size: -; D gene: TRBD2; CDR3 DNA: TGTGCCAGCAGCTTAAAAACTAGCGGTTACAATGAGCAGTTCTTC; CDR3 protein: CASSLKTSGYNEQFF
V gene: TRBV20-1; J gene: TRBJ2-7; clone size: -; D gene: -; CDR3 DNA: TGCAGTGCTGTGACAGACTCCTACGAGCAGTACTTC; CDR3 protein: CSAVTDSYEQYF
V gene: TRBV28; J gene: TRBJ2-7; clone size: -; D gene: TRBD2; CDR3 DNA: TGTGCCAGCAGGAAAGCGGGGACTAGCTCCTACGAGCAGTACTTC; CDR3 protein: CASRKAGTSSYEQYF
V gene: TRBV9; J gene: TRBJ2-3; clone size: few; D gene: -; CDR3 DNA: TGTGCCAGCAGCGTAGCAGGCTTCACAGATACGCAGTATTTT; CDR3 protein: CASSVAGFTDTQYF
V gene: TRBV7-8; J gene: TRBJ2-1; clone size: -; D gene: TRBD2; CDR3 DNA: TGTGCCAGCGGCGGGGGGGGAACGGGAGAACACAGAAATGAGCAGTTCTTC; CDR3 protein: CASGGGGTGEHRNEQFF
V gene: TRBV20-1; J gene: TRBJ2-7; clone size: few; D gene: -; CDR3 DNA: TGCAGTGCTAGTGCGGGCAGAACTACCTCTCTCTCCTACGAGCAGTACTTC; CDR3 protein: CSASAGRTTSLSYEQYF
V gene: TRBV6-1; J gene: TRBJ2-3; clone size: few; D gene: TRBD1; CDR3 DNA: TGTGCCAGCAGTGCTACCGGGACAGGGGTACACCCTAACACAGATACGCAGTATTTT; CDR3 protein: CASSATGTGVHPNTDTQYF
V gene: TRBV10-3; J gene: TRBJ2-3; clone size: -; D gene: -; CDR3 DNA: TGTGCCTCGCAGGGTTCTGGCACAGATACGCAGTATTTT; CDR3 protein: CASQGSGTDTQYF
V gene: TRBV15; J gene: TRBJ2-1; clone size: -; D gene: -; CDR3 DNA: TGTGCCACCAGCAGAGATAAGGTTGGTGAGCAGTTCTTC; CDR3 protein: CATSRDKVGEQFF
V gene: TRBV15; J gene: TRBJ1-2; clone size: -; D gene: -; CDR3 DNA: TGTGCCACCAGCAGAGACGGCAGGGACTATGGCTACACCTTC; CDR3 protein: CATSRDGRDYGYTF
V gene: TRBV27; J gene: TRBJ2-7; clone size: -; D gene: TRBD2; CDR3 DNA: TGTGCCAGCAGACTAGCGGGGGGGCCGGACGAGCAGTACTTC; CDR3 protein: CASRLAGGPDEQYF
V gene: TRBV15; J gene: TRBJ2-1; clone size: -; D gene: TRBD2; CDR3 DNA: TGTGCCACCAGCACGAGGAGCGGGACGCATGAGCAGTTCTTC; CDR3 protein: CATSTRSGTHEQFF
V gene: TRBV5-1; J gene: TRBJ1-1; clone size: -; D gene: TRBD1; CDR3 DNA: TGCGCCAGCAGCCCCGGGACAGGGTGGAACACTGAAGCTTTCTTT; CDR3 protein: CASSPGTGWNTEAFF
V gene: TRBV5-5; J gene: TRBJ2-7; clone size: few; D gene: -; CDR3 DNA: TGTGCCAGCAGCTTGGGGGTATTTTACGAGCAGTACTTC; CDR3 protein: CASSLGVFYEQYF
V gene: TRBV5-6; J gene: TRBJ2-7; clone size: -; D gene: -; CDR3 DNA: TGTGCCAGCAGCTTGGCCGAGAACTACGAGCAGTACTTC; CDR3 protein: CASSLAENYEQYF
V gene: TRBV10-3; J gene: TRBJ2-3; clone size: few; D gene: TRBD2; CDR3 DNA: TGTGCCATCAGTGAGTCTCGGCGGGGGTCGAGCACAGATACGCAGTATTTT; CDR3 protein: CAISESRRGSSTDTQYF
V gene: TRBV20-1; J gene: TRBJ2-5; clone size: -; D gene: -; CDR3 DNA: TGCAGTGCTCGGGGCCGGGGGAACCAAGAGACCCAGTACTTC; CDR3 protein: CSARGRGNQETQYF
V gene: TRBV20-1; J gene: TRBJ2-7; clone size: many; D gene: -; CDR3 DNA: TGCAGTGCTAGTCCCCGGGCACTGGAGCAGTACTTC; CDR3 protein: CSASPRALEQYF
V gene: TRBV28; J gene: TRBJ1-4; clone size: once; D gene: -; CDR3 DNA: TGTGCCAGCACCAGCGAGGGTACCCTGTTTTTT; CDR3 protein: CASTSEGTLFF
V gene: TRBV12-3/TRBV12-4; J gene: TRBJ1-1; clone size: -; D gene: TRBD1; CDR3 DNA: TGTGCCAGCAGCCGCCGGGACAGGGGGATTCGCGCTGAAGCTTTCTTT; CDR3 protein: CASSRRDRGIRAEAFF
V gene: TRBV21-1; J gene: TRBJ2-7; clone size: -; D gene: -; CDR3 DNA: TGTGCCAGCAGCAAAGTAAGCGGGGGGGTTCGATGCGAGCAGTACTTC; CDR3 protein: CASSKVSGGVRCEQYF
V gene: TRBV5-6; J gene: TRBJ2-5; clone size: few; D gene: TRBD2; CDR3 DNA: TGTGCCAGCAGCTCCCCCGGGACTATGGGCGGCCAGGAGACCCAGTACTTC; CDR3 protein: CASSSPGTMGGQETQYF
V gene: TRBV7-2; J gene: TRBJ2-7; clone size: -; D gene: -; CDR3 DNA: TGTGCCAGCAGCTTAGGGGCGTTAACCTACGAGCAGTACTTC; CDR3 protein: CASSLGALTYEQYF
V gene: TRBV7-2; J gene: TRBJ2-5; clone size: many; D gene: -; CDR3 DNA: TGTGCCAGCAGCTTAGGGCCACCCCGGGAGACCCAGTACTTC; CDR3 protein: CASSLGPPRETQYF